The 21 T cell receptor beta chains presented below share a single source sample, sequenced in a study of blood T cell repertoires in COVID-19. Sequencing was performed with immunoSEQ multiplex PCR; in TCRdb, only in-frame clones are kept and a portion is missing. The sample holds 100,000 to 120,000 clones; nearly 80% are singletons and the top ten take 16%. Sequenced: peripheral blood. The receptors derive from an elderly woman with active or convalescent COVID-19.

CDR3 DNA: TGTGCCAGCAGCAAAGTACAGGGGGCAAGCTATGGCTACACCTTC. Its protein product is CASSKVQGASYGYTF. The chain joins TRBV7-9 to TRBJ1-2; the match to TRBD1 covers 9 bases. Germline V gene sequence: CDR1 SEHNR, CDR2 FQNEAQ (reference sequence). The CDR3 spans 15 residues. Trimming cost V 5 bases and J 4 bases; bases outside gene matches: 8. Full variable domain (remainder filled in from reference TRBV7-9 and TRBJ1-2): DTGVSQNPRHKITKRGQNVTFRCDPISEHNRLYWYRQTLGQGPEFLTYFQNEAQLEKSRLLSDRFSAERPKGSFSTLEIQRTEQGDSAMYLCASSKVQGASYGYTFGSGTRLTVV.

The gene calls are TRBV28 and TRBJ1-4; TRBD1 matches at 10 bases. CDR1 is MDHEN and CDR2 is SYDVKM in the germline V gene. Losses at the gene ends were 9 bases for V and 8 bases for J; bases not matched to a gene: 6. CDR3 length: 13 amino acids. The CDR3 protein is CASRTGGIEKLFF. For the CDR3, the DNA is TGTGCCAGTCGGACAGGGGGAATCGAAAAACTGTTTTTT. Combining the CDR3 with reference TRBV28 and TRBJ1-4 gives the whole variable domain DVKVTQSSRYLVKRTGEKVFLECVQDMDHENMFWYRQDPGLGLRLIYFSYDVKMKEKGDIPEGYSVSREKKERFSLILESASTNQTSMYLCASRTGGIEKLFFGSGTQLSVL.

CDR3 DNA sequence: TGTGCCATCAGTGAGAGGACTAGCGGAAACTCCTACGAGCAGTACTTC. It codes for CAISERTSGNSYEQYF. The chain is built from TRBV10-3 and TRBJ2-7, with 10 bases that match TRBD2. V shed 2 bases, J shed 0 bases, and the junction held 4 bases outside the gene matches. The CDR3 is made up of 16 amino acids. Per the germline V gene, CDR1 is ENHRY and CDR2 is SYGVKD.

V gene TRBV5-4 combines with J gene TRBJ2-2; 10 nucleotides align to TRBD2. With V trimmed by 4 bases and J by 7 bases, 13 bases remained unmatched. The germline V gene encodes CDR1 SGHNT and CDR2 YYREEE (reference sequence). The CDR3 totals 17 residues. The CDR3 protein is CASSPSASGRGVGELFF. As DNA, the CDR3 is TGTGCCAGCAGCCCTAGTGCTAGCGGGAGAGGGGTCGGGGAGCTGTTTTTT. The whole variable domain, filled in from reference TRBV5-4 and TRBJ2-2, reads ETGVTQSPTHLIKTRGQQVTLRCSSQSGHNTVSWYQQALGQGPQFIFQYYREEENGRGNFPPRFSGLQFPNYSSELNVNALELDDSALYLCASSPSASGRGVGELFFGEGSRLTVL.

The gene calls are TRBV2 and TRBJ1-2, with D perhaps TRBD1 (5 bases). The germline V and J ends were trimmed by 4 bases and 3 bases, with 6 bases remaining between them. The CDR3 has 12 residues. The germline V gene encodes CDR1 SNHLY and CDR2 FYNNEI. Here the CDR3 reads CASSAQDYGYTF. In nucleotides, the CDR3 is TGTGCCAGCAGTGCACAGGACTATGGCTACACCTTC.

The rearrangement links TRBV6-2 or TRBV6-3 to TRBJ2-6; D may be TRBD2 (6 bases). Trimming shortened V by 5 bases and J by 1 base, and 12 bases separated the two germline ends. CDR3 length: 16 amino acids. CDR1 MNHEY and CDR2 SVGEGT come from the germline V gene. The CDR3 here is CASSHDGGSGANVLTF. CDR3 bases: TGTGCCAGCAGTCACGATGGGGGGTCTGGGGCCAACGTCCTGACTTTC.

For the CDR3, the DNA is TGTGCCAGCAGTTACGGGTCCCTGGAAGCTTTCTTT. It yields the protein CASSYGSLEAFF. The V and J genes are TRBV2 and TRBJ1-1, with D hard to call. V gave up 5 bases and J gave up 8 bases, with 12 bases separating them. Germline CDR1 SNHLY, CDR2 FYNNEI. CDR3 length equals 12 residues.

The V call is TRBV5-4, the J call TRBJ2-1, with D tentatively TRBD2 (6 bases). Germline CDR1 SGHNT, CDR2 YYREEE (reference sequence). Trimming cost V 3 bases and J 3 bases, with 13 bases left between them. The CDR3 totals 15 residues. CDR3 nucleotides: TGTGCCAGCAGCTGGGACGGGAGCGGCTACAATGAGCAGTTCTTC. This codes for CASSWDGSGYNEQFF.

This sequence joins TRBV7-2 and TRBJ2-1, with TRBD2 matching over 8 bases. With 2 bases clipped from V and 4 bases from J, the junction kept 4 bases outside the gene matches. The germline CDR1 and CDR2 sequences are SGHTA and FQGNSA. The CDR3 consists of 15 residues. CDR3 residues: CASSLQRGWYNEQFF. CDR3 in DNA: TGTGCCAGCAGCTTACAGCGGGGGTGGTACAATGAGCAGTTCTTC.

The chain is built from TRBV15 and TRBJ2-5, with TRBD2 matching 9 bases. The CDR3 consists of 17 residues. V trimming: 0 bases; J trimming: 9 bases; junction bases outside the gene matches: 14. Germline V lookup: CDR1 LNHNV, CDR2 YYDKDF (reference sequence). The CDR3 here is CATSRDLASGMERSQYF. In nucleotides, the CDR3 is TGTGCCACCAGCAGAGATCTTGCTAGCGGGATGGAGAGATCCCAGTACTTC. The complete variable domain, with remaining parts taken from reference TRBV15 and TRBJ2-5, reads DAMVIQNPRYQVTQFGKPVTLSCSQTLNHNVMYWYQQKSSQAPKLLFHYYDKDFNNEADTPDNFQSRRPNTSFCFLDIRSPGLGDTAMYLCATSRDLASGMERSQYFGPGTRLLVL.

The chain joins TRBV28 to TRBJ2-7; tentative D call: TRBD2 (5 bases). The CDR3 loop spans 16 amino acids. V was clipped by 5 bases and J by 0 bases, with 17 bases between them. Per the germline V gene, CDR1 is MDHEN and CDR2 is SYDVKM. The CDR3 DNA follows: TGTGCCAGCAGTCCCGTCTCCCGAGCGGCCTCCTACGAGCAGTACTTC. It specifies CASSPVSRAASYEQYF. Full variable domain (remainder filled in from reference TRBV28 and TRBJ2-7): DVKVTQSSRYLVKRTGEKVFLECVQDMDHENMFWYRQDPGLGLRLIYFSYDVKMKEKGDIPEGYSVSREKKERFSLILESASTNQTSMYLCASSPVSRAASYEQYFGPGTRLTVT.

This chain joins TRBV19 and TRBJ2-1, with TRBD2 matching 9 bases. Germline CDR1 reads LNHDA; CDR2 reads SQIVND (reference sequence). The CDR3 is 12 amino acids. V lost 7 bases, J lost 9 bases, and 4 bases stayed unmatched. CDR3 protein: CASKQAGGEQFF. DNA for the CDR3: TGTGCCAGTAAACAAGCGGGAGGTGAGCAGTTCTTC.

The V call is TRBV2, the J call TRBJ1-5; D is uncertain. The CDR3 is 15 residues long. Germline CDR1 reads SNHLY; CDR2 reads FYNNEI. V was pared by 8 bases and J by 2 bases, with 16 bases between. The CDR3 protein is CASCPHRGGNQPQHF. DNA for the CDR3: TGTGCCAGCTGTCCCCATCGGGGAGGCAATCAGCCCCAGCATTTT.

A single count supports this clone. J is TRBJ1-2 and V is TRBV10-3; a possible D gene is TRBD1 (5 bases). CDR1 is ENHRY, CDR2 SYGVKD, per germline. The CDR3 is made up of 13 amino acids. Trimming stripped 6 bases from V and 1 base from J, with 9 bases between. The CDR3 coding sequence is TGTGCCATCAGGGGGGACTATAACTATGGCTACACCTTC. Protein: CAIRGDYNYGYTF.

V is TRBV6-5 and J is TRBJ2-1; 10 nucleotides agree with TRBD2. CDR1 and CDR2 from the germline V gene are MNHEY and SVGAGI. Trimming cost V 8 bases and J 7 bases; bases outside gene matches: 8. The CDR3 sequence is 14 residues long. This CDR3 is CASWGASGRNEQFF. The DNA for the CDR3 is TGTGCCAGCTGGGGGGCTAGCGGGAGAAATGAGCAGTTCTTC.

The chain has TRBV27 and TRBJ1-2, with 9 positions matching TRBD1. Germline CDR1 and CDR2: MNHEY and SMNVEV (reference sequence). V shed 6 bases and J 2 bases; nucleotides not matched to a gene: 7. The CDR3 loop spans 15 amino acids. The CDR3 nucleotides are TGTGCCAGCAGCCGCCTTGGGACAGGGAACTATGGCTACACCTTC. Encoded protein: CASSRLGTGNYGYTF.

Written as DNA, the CDR3 is TGCAGCGCCGAGACAGGGTGGTACAATGAGCAGTTCTTC. It translates to CSAETGWYNEQFF. The V and J genes are TRBV29-1 and TRBJ2-1; 7 bases align to TRBD1. The germline gives CDR1 SQVTM, CDR2 ANQGSEA. The CDR3 length is 13 residues. Unmatched junction bases numbered 7, after V lost 7 bases and J lost 4 bases.

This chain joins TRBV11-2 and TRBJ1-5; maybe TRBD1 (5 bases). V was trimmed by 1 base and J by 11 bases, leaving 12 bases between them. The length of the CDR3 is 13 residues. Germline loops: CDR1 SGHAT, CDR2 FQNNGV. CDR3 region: CASSLVEGTAQHF. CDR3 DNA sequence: TGTGCCAGCAGCTTAGTGGAGGGGACGGCCCAGCATTTT.

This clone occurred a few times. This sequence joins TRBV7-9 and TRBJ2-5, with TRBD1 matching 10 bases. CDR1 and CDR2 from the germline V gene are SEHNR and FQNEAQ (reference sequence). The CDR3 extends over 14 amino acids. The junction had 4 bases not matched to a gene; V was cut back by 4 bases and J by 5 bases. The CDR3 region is CASSSTGGRETQYF. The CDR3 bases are TGTGCCAGCAGCTCGACAGGGGGCAGGGAGACCCAGTACTTC.

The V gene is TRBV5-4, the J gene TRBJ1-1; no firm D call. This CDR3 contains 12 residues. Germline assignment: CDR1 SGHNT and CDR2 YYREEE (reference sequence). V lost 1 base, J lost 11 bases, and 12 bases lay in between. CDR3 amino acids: CASSLYRREAFF. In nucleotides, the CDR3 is TGTGCCAGCAGCTTGTACAGACGTGAGGCTTTCTTT.

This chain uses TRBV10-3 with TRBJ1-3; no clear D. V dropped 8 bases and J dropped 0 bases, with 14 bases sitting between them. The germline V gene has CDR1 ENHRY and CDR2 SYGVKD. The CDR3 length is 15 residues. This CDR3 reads CAISAQQLSGNTIYF. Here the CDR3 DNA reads TGTGCCATCTCCGCCCAACAGCTCTCTGGAAACACCATATATTTT.